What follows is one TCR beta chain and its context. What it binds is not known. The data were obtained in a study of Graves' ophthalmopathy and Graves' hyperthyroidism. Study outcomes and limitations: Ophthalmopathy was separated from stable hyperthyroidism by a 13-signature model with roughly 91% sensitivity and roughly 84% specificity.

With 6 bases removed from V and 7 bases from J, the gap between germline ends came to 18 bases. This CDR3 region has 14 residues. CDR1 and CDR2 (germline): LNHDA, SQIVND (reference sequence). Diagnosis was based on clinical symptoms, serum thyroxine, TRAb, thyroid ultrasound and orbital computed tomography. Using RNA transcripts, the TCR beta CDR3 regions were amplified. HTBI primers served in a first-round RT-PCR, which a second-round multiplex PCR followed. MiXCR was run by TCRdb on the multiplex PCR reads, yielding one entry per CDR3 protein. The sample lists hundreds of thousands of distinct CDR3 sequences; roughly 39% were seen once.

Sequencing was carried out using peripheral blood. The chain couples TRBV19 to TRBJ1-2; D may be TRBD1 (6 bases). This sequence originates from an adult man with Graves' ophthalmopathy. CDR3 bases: TGTGCCAGTAGCCCGGACAGACTGGGAACTGGCTACACCTTC. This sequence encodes CASSPDRLGTGYTF.